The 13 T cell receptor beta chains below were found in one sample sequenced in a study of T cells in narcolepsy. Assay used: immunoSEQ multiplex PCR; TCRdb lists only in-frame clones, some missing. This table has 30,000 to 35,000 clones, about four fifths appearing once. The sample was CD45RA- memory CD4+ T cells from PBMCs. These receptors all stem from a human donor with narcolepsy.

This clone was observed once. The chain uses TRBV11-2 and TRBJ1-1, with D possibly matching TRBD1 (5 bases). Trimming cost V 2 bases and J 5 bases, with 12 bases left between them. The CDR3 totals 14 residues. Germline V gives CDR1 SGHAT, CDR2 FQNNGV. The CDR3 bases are TGTGCCAGCAGCTTACAGGGCGTAGGGACTGAAGCTTTCTTT. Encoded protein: CASSLQGVGTEAFF.

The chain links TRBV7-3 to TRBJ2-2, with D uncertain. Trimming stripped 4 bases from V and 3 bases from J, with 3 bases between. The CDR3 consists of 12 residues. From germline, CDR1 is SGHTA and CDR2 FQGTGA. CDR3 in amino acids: CASSSDTGELFF. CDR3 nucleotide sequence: TGTGCCAGCAGCTCTGACACCGGGGAGCTGTTTTTT.

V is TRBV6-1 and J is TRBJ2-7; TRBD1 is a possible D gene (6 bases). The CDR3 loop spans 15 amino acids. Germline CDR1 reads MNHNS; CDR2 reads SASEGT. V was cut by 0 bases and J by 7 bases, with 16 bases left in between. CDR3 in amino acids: CASSEASGVRLEQYF. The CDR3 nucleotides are TGTGCCAGCAGTGAAGCGTCAGGGGTTCGGTTGGAGCAGTACTTC.

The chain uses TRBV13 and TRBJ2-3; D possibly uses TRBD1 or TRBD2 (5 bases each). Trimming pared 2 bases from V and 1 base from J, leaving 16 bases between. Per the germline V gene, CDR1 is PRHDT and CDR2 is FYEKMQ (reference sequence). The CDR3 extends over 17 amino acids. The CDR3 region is CASSLNTGLGGTDTQYF. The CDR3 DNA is TGTGCCAGCAGCTTAAATACGGGGCTTGGGGGCACAGATACGCAGTATTTT.

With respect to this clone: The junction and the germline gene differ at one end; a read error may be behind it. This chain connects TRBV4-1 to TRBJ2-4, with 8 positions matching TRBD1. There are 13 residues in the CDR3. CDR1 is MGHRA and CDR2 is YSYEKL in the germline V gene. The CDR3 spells CASSLGQGDIQYF. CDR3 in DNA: TGTGCCAGCAGCCTAGGACAGGGAGACATTCAGTACTTC.

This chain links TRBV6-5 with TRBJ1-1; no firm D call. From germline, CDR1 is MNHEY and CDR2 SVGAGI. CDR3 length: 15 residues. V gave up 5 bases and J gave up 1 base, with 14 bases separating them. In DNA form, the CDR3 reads TGTGCCAGCAGTCCGGAGACGTCTACGAACACTGAAGCTTTCTTT. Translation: CASSPETSTNTEAFF.

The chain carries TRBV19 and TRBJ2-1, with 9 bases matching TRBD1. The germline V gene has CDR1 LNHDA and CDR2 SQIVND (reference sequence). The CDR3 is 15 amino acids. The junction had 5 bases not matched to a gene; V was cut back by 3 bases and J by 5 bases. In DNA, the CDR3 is TGTGCCAGTAGTATCCCGGGACAGGGTAACAATGAGCAGTTCTTC. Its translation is CASSIPGQGNNEQFF.

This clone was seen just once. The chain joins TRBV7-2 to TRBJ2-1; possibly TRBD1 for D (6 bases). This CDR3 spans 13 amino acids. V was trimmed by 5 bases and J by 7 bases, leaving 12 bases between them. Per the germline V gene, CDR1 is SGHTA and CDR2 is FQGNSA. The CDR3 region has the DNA TGTGCCAGCAGCCAATTACAGGGTAATGAGCAGTTCTTC. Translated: CASSQLQGNEQFF.

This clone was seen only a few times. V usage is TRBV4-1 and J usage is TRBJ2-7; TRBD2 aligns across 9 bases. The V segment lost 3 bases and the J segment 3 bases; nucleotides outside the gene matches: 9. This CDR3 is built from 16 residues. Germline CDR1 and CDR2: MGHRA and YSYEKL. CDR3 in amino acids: CASSQSGTSLFYEQYF. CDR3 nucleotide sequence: TGCGCCAGCAGCCAGTCCGGGACTAGCCTTTTCTACGAGCAGTACTTC.

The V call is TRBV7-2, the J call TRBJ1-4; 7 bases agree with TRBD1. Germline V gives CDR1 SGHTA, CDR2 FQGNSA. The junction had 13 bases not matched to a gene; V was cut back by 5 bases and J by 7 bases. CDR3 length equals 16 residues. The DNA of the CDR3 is TGTGCCAGCAGCCCCGGGGCCGCCAGGGGGAGTGAAAAACTGTTTTTT. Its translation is CASSPGAARGSEKLFF. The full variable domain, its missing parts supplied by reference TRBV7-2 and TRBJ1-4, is GAGVSQSPSNKVTEKGKDVELRCDPISGHTALYWYRQSLGQGLEFLIYFQGNSAPDKSGLPSDRFSAERTGGSVSTLTIQRTQQEDSAVYLCASSPGAARGSEKLFFGSGTQLSVL.

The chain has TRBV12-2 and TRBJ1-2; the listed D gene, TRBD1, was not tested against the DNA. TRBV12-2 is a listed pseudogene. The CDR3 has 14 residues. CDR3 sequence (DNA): TGTGCAAGTCGCACCCCGACAGGGTTCTTTGGCTACACCTTC. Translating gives CASRTPTGFFGYTF.

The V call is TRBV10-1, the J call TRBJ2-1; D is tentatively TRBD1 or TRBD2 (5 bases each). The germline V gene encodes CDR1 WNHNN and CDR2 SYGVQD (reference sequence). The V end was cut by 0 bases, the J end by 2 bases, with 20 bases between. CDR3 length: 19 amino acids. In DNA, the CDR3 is TGCGCCAGCAGTGAGTCGGGGACCCTCCGGATTCGGGCCTACAATGAGCAGTTCTTC. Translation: CASSESGTLRIRAYNEQFF.

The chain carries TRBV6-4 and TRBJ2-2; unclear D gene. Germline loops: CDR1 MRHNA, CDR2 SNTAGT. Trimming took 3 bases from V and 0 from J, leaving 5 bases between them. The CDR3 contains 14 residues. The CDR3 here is CASSEGSNTGELFF. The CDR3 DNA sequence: TGTGCCAGCAGTGAGGGCTCGAACACCGGGGAGCTGTTTTTT.